This entry concerns a single TCR beta chain. From germline, CDR1 is SGHRS and CDR2 YFSETQ. This CDR3 contains 14 residues. V lost 3 bases and J 0 bases, leaving 7 bases between the germline ends. The data belong to a study of blood T cell repertoires in COVID-19. Study-wide context: The study drew acute and convalescent COVID-19 samples from the United States, Italy and Spain. The analysed material was cDNA or gDNA that came from T cells, B-cell-depleted T cells, or PBMCs.

In the original processing: For nucleated cells, counts were estimated from reference gene primer amplification. Libraries were prepared by immunoSEQ multiplex PCR; TCRdb keeps only in-frame clonotypes and omits some of them. The DNA was the basis for D and trimming; V, J and clone size are from that table. There are around 43,000 clones in the sample; approximately 89% occur only once, and 9% lies in the top ten. This TCR was sampled from a woman in her sixties or seventies with acute or convalescent COVID-19. Sample: peripheral blood. The chain has TRBV5-1 and TRBJ2-1, with unresolved D. The CDR3 here is CASSSSSSYNEQFF. The CDR3 DNA reads as TGCGCCAGCAGCTCCTCCAGCTCCTACAATGAGCAGTTCTTC.